A selection of T cell receptor beta chains follows, all from one sample in a study of OX40 agonist ivuxolimab in advanced cancers. TCRdb's copy holds only in-frame clones and misses some; the assay was immunoSEQ multiplex PCR. The profile covers under 90,000 clones, with roughly nine tenths appearing a single time and approximately 0.2% taken by the ten largest. The source was CD4+ or CD8+ T cells sorted from blood, collected in a trial of the OX40 agonist ivuxolimab. The origin of the receptors is an adult with an advanced solid tumor such as melanoma, head and neck, liver or kidney cancer. Both conserved end residues are trimmed from each CDR3.

TRBV5-1 | ASSRDGLSGANVLT
TRBV7-9 | ASSETGLDGYT
TRBV13 | ASSLYAAWGYT
TRBV28 | ASSLYGGRAYNEQF
TRBV5-6 | ASSAGTGLDTEAF
TRBV7-9 | ASSLDPGGGMDEQF
TRBV11-2 | ASSTPSSGEQY
TRBV27 | ASSLSTGQGRDEQY
TRBV14 | ASSQDSTGAKNIQY
TRBV6-5 | ASSLYGDRNSPLH
TRBV9 | ASSRLNTEAF
TRBV6-6 | ASSYSTGSYNEQF
TRBV14 | ASSQVGARNTGELF
TRBV5-4 | ASSLGGFREKLF
TRBV7-9 | ASSSVTGYTAF
TRBV30 | AWSVPRVRDSLSGANVLT
TRBV29-1 | SAERQTDTQY
TRBV5-1 | ASSLGQGNSPLH
TRBV27 | ASSTLQGTDTQY
TRBV19 | ASRGTGGAGNQPQH
TRBV6-1 | ASSPFLNTEAF
TRBV7-3 | ASSLMVASTDTQY
TRBV19 | ASSIRGLGNEQF
TRBV25-1 | ASRSLGSNTGELF
TRBV5-4 | ASSLGAGPSSETQY
TRBV5-4 | ASSGPSGGSTDTQY
TRBV27 | ASSSRPGAEAF
TRBV10-3 | AISRTGASSYEQY
TRBV29-1 | SVGQSSYEQY
TRBV7-2 | ASSLGGQGGYEQY
TRBV6-1 | ASSERTQRNEQF
TRBV11-1 | ASSLLPAASGNTIY
TRBV5-1 | ASSFGQGIRKKLF
TRBV11-2 | ASSLSHNYGYT
TRBV5-1 | ASSLGRTEAF
TRBV7-3 | ASSYGPTRGETQY
TRBV18 | ASSPPSGRTYEQY
TRBV7-2 | ASSLGLAQETQY
TRBV6-1 | ASSIGSRHEQY
TRBV19 | ASTREGLGYGYT
TRBV5-1 | ASSGTASPNYGYT
TRBV7-3 | ASSSYHPGRAGGEQF
TRBV6-1 | ASSDFRSIYEQY
TRBV4-2 | ASSQPGGPSGVGGTDTQY
TRBV18 | ASSPDVGGANVLT
TRBV7-8 | ASSLATRGGTDTQY
TRBV11-2 | ASSQDRGPYGYT